The 4 T cell receptor beta chains presented below share a single source sample, sequenced in a study of blood T cell repertoires in COVID-19. TCRdb keeps only in-frame clones here, not all; method: immunoSEQ multiplex PCR. The sample carries fewer than 500,000 clones, 86% recorded once. Input material: peripheral blood. The receptors were sampled from a woman aged 25 to 45 with active or convalescent COVID-19.

In this sample, this clone turned up a few times. V is TRBV4-2 and J is TRBJ1-1; D gene unclear. CDR1 and CDR2 from the germline V gene are LGHNA and YNFKEQ. This CDR3 has 13 amino acids. V was trimmed by 2 bases and J by 1 base, leaving 5 bases between them. The chain's CDR3 is CASSQSGNTEAFF. CDR3 coding DNA: TGTGCCAGCAGCCAATCAGGGAACACTGAAGCTTTCTTT.

This chain uses TRBV6-1 with TRBJ2-7; TRBD2 matches 10 bases. V gave up 3 bases and J gave up 3 bases; unmatched junction bases: 11. The V gene's germline CDR1 is MNHNS and CDR2 SASEGT. The CDR3 is made up of 17 amino acids. CDR3 sequence reads: CASSDSIAGGFIYEQYF. As DNA, the CDR3 is TGTGCCAGCAGTGATTCGATAGCGGGGGGTTTCATCTACGAGCAGTACTTC.

V gene TRBV7-8 combines with J gene TRBJ2-3; D gene ambiguous. Trimming took 5 bases from V and 2 from J, leaving 17 bases between them. This CDR3 is built from 16 residues. The germline CDR1 and CDR2 sequences are SGHVS and FQNEAQ. The CDR3 DNA follows: TGTGCCAGCAGCGTGGAGAGGCTGGTAACCACAGATACGCAGTATTTT. Protein: CASSVERLVTTDTQYF.

This chain joins TRBV21-1 and TRBJ2-7; TRBD2 was called by the table and not checked on the DNA. TRBV21-1 is a listed pseudogene. CDR3 size: 15 residues. CDR3 residues: CASSKGLAGDYEQYF. The CDR3 DNA sequence: TGTGCCAGCAGCAAAGGACTAGCGGGAGACTACGAGCAGTACTTC.